This TCR beta chain came from a study of spatial heterogeneity in lung cancer. General observations from the study: Follow-up blood showed ubiquitous expanded tumor TCRs less than blood at resection did.

This clonotype appeared a few times. No antigen is known for it. Sample time point: blood at routine non-recurrence follow-up after resection. Single TCR cDNA molecules each had their own unique molecular identifier. MiXCR, applied by TCRdb to the 5' RACE reads, yields one record per CDR3 protein. The sample shows more than 30,000 distinct CDR3 sequences, 10% of them seen only once. The receptor's source is a female donor with early-stage non-small cell lung cancer. Material: PBMCs, obtained at follow-up.

Here the CDR3 reads CASSYGSPDTQYF. The CDR3 DNA follows: TGTGCCAGCAGCTACGGGTCTCCAGATACGCAGTATTTT. The chain uses TRBV11-2 and TRBJ2-3; D is uncertain. Trimming cost V 4 bases and J 4 bases, with 9 bases left between them. The CDR3 runs 13 residues. Germline CDR1 is SGHAT and CDR2 is FQNNGV.